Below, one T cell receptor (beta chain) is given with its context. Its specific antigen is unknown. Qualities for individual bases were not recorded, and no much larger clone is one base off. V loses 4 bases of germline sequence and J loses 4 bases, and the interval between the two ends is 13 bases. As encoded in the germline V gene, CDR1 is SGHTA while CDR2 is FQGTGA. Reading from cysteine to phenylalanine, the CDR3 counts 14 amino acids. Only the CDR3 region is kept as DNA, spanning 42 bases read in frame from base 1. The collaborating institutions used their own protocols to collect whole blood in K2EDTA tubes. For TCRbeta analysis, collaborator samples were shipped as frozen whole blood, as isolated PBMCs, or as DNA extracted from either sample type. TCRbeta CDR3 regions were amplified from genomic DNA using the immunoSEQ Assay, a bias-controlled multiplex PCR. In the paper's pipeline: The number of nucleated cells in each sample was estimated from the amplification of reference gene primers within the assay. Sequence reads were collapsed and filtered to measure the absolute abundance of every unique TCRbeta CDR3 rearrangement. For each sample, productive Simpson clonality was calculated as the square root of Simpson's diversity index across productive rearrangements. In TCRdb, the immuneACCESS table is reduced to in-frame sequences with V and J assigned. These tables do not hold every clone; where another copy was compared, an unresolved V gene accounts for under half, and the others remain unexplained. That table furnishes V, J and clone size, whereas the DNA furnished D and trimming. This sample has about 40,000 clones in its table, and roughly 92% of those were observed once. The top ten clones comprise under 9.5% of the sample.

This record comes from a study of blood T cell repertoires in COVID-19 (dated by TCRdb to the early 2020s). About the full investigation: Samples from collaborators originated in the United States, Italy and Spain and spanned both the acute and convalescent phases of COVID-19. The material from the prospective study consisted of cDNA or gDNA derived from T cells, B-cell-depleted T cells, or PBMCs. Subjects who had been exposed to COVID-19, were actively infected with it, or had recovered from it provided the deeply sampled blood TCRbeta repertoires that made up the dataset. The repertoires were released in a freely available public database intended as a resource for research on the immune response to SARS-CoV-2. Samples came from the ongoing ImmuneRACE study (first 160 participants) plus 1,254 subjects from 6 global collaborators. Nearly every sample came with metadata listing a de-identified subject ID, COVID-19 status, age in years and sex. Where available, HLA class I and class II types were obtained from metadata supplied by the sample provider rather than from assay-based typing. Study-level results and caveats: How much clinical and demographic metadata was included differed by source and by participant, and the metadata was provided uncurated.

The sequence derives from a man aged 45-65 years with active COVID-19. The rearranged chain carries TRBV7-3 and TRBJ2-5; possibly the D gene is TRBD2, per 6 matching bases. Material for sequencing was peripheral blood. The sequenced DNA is TGTGCCAGCAGCTATAGCGGAGGGAGAGAGACCCAGTACTTC. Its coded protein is CASSYSGGRETQYF.